The clone carrying this T cell receptor beta chain was counted at least ten times. As yet, its antigen is unknown. The data were obtained in a study of T-cell reconstitution after alpha-beta-depleted transplantation in children. Germline loops: CDR1 MDHEN, CDR2 SYDVKM. This CDR3 has 11 residues. The ends were cut back, 7 bases at V and 11 bases at J, with 13 bases in the middle. Molecular barcoding with unique molecular identifiers was used for the TCRbeta library. In TCRdb, the PCR reads were re-called with MiXCR into one record per CDR3 protein. The table has almost 250,000 distinct CDR3 sequences, around 25% seen once; the top ten hold 2.6%. Findings and caveats of the study: Surviving thymic progenitors and recipient T cells were the source of high TCRbeta diversity at day 60 in some patients. The authors attributed T-cell counts and diversity one year after transplant mostly to newly produced T cells. Alpha-beta T cells about two months after transplant reportedly derived from several hundred expanded graft clones.

The sequence was collected from a girl aged 2-10 years with Fanconi anemia, due to receive a stem cell transplant. The V and J genes are TRBV28 and TRBJ2-3; D unresolved. This specimen consisted of PBMCs, obtained before TCRalphabeta/CD19-depleted stem cell transplant. The CDR3 here is CASTQLNKQYF. The DNA of the CDR3 is TGTGCCAGCACCCAATTAAACAAGCAGTATTTT.